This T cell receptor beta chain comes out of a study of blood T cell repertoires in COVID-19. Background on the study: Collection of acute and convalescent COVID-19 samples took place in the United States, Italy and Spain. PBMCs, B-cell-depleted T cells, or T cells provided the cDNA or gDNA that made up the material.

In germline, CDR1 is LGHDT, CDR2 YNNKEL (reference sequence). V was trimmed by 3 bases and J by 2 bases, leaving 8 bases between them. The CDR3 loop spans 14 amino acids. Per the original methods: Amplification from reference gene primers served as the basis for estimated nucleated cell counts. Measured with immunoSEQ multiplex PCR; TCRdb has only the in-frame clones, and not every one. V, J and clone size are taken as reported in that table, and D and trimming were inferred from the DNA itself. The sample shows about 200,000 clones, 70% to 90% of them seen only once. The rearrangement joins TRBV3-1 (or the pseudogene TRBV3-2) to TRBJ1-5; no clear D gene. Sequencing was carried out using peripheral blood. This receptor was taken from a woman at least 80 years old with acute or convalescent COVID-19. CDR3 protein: CASSQSPGNQPQHF. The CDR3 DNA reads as TGTGCCAGCAGCCAGTCCCCCGGCAATCAGCCCCAGCATTTT.